Listed below are T cell receptor beta chains from one sample, sequenced in a study of cytomegalovirus exposure and HLA in healthy donors. Only in-frame clones appear in the TCRdb table, and some are missing; sequencing was by immunoSEQ multiplex PCR. The sample lists 150,000 to 200,000 clones; around 81% were seen once. The material sequenced was PBMCs. These receptors were taken from a woman aged 40 to 49 in good health and CMV-seronegative. The CDR3 runs from the conserved cysteine through the conserved F or W. The D gene is left open where the match is weak. Clone size, where shown, is once, few, many, or a class for clones that have expanded.

j_call: TRBJ1-2
clone_size: NA
v_call: TRBV7-2
d_call: NA
cdr3_aa: CASSLRREATF
cdr3_nt: TGTGCCAGCAGCTTAAGAAGGGAGGCCACCTTC

j_call: TRBJ1-2
clone_size: NA
v_call: TRBV2
d_call: NA
cdr3_aa: CASSEEGSAYGYTF
cdr3_nt: TGTGCCAGCAGTGAAGAGGGGTCAGCCTATGGCTACACCTTC

j_call: TRBJ2-5
clone_size: NA
v_call: TRBV5-4
d_call: TRBD1
cdr3_aa: CASSTGTEETQYF
cdr3_nt: TGTGCCAGCAGCACCGGGACAGAAGAGACCCAGTACTTC

j_call: TRBJ1-5
clone_size: NA
v_call: TRBV19
d_call: NA
cdr3_aa: CASSIVQYNQPQHF
cdr3_nt: TGTGCCAGTAGTATCGTACAGTACAATCAGCCCCAGCATTTT

j_call: TRBJ2-7
clone_size: once
v_call: TRBV6-5
d_call: TRBD1
cdr3_aa: CASRPLTGAEQYF
cdr3_nt: TGTGCCAGCCGACCACTAACAGGGGCCGAGCAGTACTTC

j_call: TRBJ2-3
clone_size: NA
v_call: TRBV18
d_call: NA
cdr3_aa: CASSPMAGSTDTQYF
cdr3_nt: TGTGCCAGCTCACCAATGGCGGGAAGCACAGATACGCAGTATTTT

j_call: TRBJ1-1
clone_size: NA
v_call: TRBV2
d_call: NA
cdr3_aa: CASSPIWTGEAFF
cdr3_nt: TGTGCCAGCAGTCCCATATGGACGGGAGAAGCTTTCTTT

j_call: TRBJ2-5
clone_size: once
v_call: TRBV10-3
d_call: TRBD2
cdr3_aa: CATSSGRAEETQYF
cdr3_nt: TGTGCCACCTCTAGCGGGAGGGCCGAGGAGACCCAGTACTTC

j_call: TRBJ1-1
clone_size: NA
v_call: TRBV18
d_call: NA
cdr3_aa: CASSPRFGGGNTEAFF
cdr3_nt: TGTGCCAGCTCACCACGTTTTGGGGGCGGGAACACTGAAGCTTTCTTT

j_call: TRBJ2-3
clone_size: NA
v_call: TRBV13
d_call: TRBD1
cdr3_aa: CASSPGQGEDTQYF
cdr3_nt: TGTGCCAGCAGCCCGGGACAGGGCGAAGATACGCAGTATTTT

j_call: TRBJ2-1
clone_size: NA
v_call: TRBV30
d_call: NA
cdr3_aa: CAWSLSSYNEQFF
cdr3_nt: TGTGCCTGGAGTCTGAGCTCCTACAATGAGCAGTTCTTC

j_call: TRBJ1-5
clone_size: NA
v_call: TRBV6-1
d_call: TRBD1
cdr3_aa: CASSEGVPDRDTYRGRKQPQHF
cdr3_nt: TGTGCCAGCAGTGAAGGGGTGCCCGACCGAGACACATACAGGGGGCGAAAACAGCCCCAGCATTTT

j_call: TRBJ2-2
clone_size: once
v_call: TRBV29-1
d_call: NA
cdr3_aa: CSVQNTGELFF
cdr3_nt: TGCAGCGTTCAGAACACCGGGGAGCTGTTTTTT

j_call: TRBJ2-7
clone_size: NA
v_call: TRBV5-4
d_call: TRBD2
cdr3_aa: CASSRSGSRYSYEQYF
cdr3_nt: TGTGCCAGCAGCCGTAGCGGGAGCCGGTATAGCTACGAGCAGTACTTC

j_call: TRBJ2-7
clone_size: NA
v_call: TRBV29-1
d_call: NA
cdr3_aa: CSVAGHSSGLSSYEQYF
cdr3_nt: TGCAGCGTTGCGGGACACTCTAGCGGCCTAAGCTCCTACGAGCAGTACTTC

j_call: TRBJ2-5
clone_size: NA
v_call: TRBV11-2
d_call: TRBD1
cdr3_aa: CASSQAPQGETQYF
cdr3_nt: TGTGCCAGCAGCCAAGCCCCACAGGGGGAGACCCAGTACTTC

j_call: TRBJ2-7
clone_size: NA
v_call: TRBV6-1
d_call: TRBD2
cdr3_aa: CASSDPWTSGRDEQYF
cdr3_nt: TGTGCCAGCAGTGATCCGTGGACTAGCGGGAGAGACGAGCAGTACTTC

j_call: TRBJ2-7
clone_size: NA
v_call: TRBV11-2
d_call: NA
cdr3_aa: CASSLHGRTLDEQYF
cdr3_nt: TGTGCCAGCAGCTTACATGGCCGGACTCTTGACGAGCAGTACTTC

j_call: TRBJ2-7
clone_size: once
v_call: TRBV30
d_call: NA
cdr3_aa: CAWSRGRASEQYF
cdr3_nt: TGTGCCTGGAGCCGCGGGCGGGCGTCCGAGCAGTACTTC

j_call: TRBJ1-5
clone_size: NA
v_call: TRBV25-1
d_call: TRBD1
cdr3_aa: CASSRQGNQPQHF
cdr3_nt: TGTGCCAGCAGTCGACAGGGAAATCAGCCCCAGCATTTT

j_call: TRBJ2-1
clone_size: NA
v_call: TRBV4-1
d_call: NA
cdr3_aa: CASSQDGSSGGDYNEQFF
cdr3_nt: TGCGCCAGCAGCCAAGATGGTAGTAGCGGAGGGGACTACAATGAGCAGTTCTTC

j_call: TRBJ1-1
clone_size: NA
v_call: TRBV18
d_call: NA
cdr3_aa: CASSPQREEAFF
cdr3_nt: TGTGCCAGCTCACCACAGAGGGAGGAAGCTTTCTTT

j_call: TRBJ1-1
clone_size: NA
v_call: TRBV28
d_call: NA
cdr3_aa: CASSLTLEGAFF
cdr3_nt: TGTGCCAGCAGTTTAACCCTCGAGGGAGCTTTCTTT

j_call: TRBJ1-2
clone_size: NA
v_call: TRBV29-1
d_call: TRBD1
cdr3_aa: CSVEKDRGLGGYTF
cdr3_nt: TGCAGCGTTGAAAAGGACAGGGGGCTGGGGGGCTACACCTTC

j_call: TRBJ2-7
clone_size: NA
v_call: TRBV28
d_call: NA
cdr3_aa: CASSTGQIYEQYF
cdr3_nt: TGTGCCAGCAGCACCGGACAGATCTACGAGCAGTACTTC

j_call: TRBJ1-1
clone_size: NA
v_call: TRBV30
d_call: NA
cdr3_aa: CAWTWGRRSTEAFF
cdr3_nt: TGTGCCTGGACTTGGGGCCGAAGGAGCACTGAAGCTTTCTTT

j_call: TRBJ2-1
clone_size: NA
v_call: TRBV13
d_call: TRBD1
cdr3_aa: CASSLSGDSWAKGQFF
cdr3_nt: TGTGCCAGCAGCTTATCCGGGGACAGTTGGGCGAAGGGGCAGTTCTTC

j_call: TRBJ2-1
clone_size: NA
v_call: TRBV9
d_call: NA
cdr3_aa: CASSGRLSQNNEQFF
cdr3_nt: TGTGCCAGCAGCGGTAGACTCTCCCAAAACAATGAGCAGTTCTTC

j_call: TRBJ1-2
clone_size: NA
v_call: TRBV6-5
d_call: NA
cdr3_aa: CASSYSGLINYGYTF
cdr3_nt: TGTGCCAGCAGTTACTCGGGGCTGATTAACTATGGCTACACCTTC

j_call: TRBJ2-1
clone_size: few
v_call: TRBV14
d_call: NA
cdr3_aa: CASSQEVSVTNEQFF
cdr3_nt: TGTGCCAGCAGCCAAGAGGTCTCCGTAACTAATGAGCAGTTCTTC

j_call: TRBJ2-1
clone_size: NA
v_call: TRBV27
d_call: TRBD2
cdr3_aa: CASSLAGDNEQFF
cdr3_nt: TGTGCCAGCAGCCTAGCGGGAGATAATGAGCAGTTCTTC

j_call: TRBJ1-4
clone_size: once
v_call: TRBV30
d_call: NA
cdr3_aa: CAHGKDTQYNDEKLFF
cdr3_nt: TGTGCCCACGGTAAAGACACCCAATATAATGATGAAAAACTGTTTTTT

j_call: TRBJ1-5
clone_size: NA
v_call: TRBV19
d_call: TRBD1
cdr3_aa: CASSTTGGGQPQHF
cdr3_nt: TGTGCCAGTAGTACGACAGGGGGGGGCCAGCCCCAGCATTTT

j_call: TRBJ1-2
clone_size: NA
v_call: TRBV28
d_call: TRBD1
cdr3_aa: CASSPPPGTGKGYTF
cdr3_nt: TGTGCCAGCAGTCCCCCCCCCGGGACAGGGAAGGGCTACACCTTC

j_call: TRBJ2-7
clone_size: NA
v_call: TRBV6-5
d_call: NA
cdr3_aa: CASSRTVSYEQYF
cdr3_nt: TGTGCCAGCAGCCGGACAGTGAGCTACGAGCAGTACTTC

j_call: TRBJ1-1
clone_size: once
v_call: TRBV29-1
d_call: NA
cdr3_aa: CSVVGVRHTEAFF
cdr3_nt: TGCAGCGTCGTCGGGGTCCGCCACACTGAAGCTTTCTTT

j_call: TRBJ2-1
clone_size: NA
v_call: TRBV10-3
d_call: TRBD2
cdr3_aa: CAISGGLGALYNEQFF
cdr3_nt: TGTGCCATCAGTGGGGGACTAGGGGCCTTATACAATGAGCAGTTCTTC

j_call: TRBJ2-3
clone_size: NA
v_call: TRBV4-2
d_call: TRBD2
cdr3_aa: CASSQTLLAESWDTQYF
cdr3_nt: TGTGCCAGCAGCCAAACCCTACTAGCGGAATCATGGGATACGCAGTATTTT

j_call: TRBJ2-2
clone_size: NA
v_call: TRBV13
d_call: TRBD2
cdr3_aa: CASSASGTLTTGELFF
cdr3_nt: TGTGCCAGCAGCGCTAGCGGCACGCTCACCACCGGGGAGCTGTTTTTT

j_call: TRBJ2-7
clone_size: NA
v_call: TRBV6-6
d_call: NA
cdr3_aa: CASSYTGGYEQYF
cdr3_nt: TGTGCCAGCAGTTACACAGGAGGGTACGAGCAGTACTTC

j_call: TRBJ2-1
clone_size: NA
v_call: TRBV27
d_call: NA
cdr3_aa: CASSSEIRGEQFF
cdr3_nt: TGTGCCAGCAGTTCGGAGATTAGGGGGGAGCAGTTCTTC

j_call: TRBJ1-1
clone_size: few
v_call: TRBV10-3
d_call: TRBD1
cdr3_aa: CAISAQGARGTEAFF
cdr3_nt: TGTGCCATCAGTGCACAGGGGGCGAGGGGGACTGAAGCTTTCTTT

j_call: TRBJ1-1
clone_size: NA
v_call: TRBV10-3
d_call: TRBD1
cdr3_aa: CAIQKGTGDTEAFF
cdr3_nt: TGTGCCATACAAAAGGGCACAGGGGACACTGAAGCTTTCTTT

j_call: TRBJ2-7
clone_size: NA
v_call: TRBV28
d_call: TRBD1
cdr3_aa: CASSLSYRGFHEQYF
cdr3_nt: TGTGCCAGCAGTTTATCTTACAGGGGGTTCCACGAGCAGTACTTC

j_call: TRBJ2-1
clone_size: NA
v_call: TRBV14
d_call: NA
cdr3_aa: CASSHLRGRERDEQFF
cdr3_nt: TGTGCCAGCAGCCACCTCAGGGGGCGGGAGAGAGATGAGCAGTTCTTC

j_call: TRBJ2-3
clone_size: NA
v_call: TRBV11-3
d_call: NA
cdr3_aa: CASSLATGTQYF
cdr3_nt: TGTGCCAGCAGCTTGGCGACGGGTACGCAGTATTTT

j_call: TRBJ2-1
clone_size: NA
v_call: TRBV27
d_call: NA
cdr3_aa: CASSFWDVGGGEQFF
cdr3_nt: TGTGCCAGCAGTTTTTGGGATGTGGGAGGGGGTGAGCAGTTCTTC

j_call: TRBJ1-2
clone_size: once
v_call: TRBV13
d_call: TRBD1
cdr3_aa: CASRRQGAQGYTF
cdr3_nt: TGTGCCAGCAGGCGGCAGGGGGCGCAGGGCTACACCTTC

j_call: TRBJ1-4
clone_size: NA
v_call: TRBV30
d_call: TRBD1
cdr3_aa: CAWKGDRGEKLFF
cdr3_nt: TGTGCCTGGAAGGGAGACAGGGGAGAAAAACTGTTTTTT

j_call: TRBJ2-5
clone_size: NA
v_call: TRBV28
d_call: NA
cdr3_aa: CASSAGSPETQYF
cdr3_nt: TGTGCCAGCAGTGCAGGGTCCCCAGAGACCCAGTACTTC

j_call: TRBJ2-2
clone_size: NA
v_call: TRBV6-1
d_call: TRBD1
cdr3_aa: CASRARGLDTGELFF
cdr3_nt: TGTGCCTCGAGGGCAAGGGGGCTAGACACCGGGGAGCTGTTTTTT

j_call: TRBJ2-5
clone_size: NA
v_call: TRBV9
d_call: NA
cdr3_aa: CASSVSSSGETQYF
cdr3_nt: TGTGCCAGCAGCGTAAGCTCCTCGGGGGAGACCCAGTACTTC

j_call: TRBJ2-7
clone_size: NA
v_call: TRBV11-1
d_call: TRBD2
cdr3_aa: CASSPRGSGDLGEQYF
cdr3_nt: TGTGCCAGCAGCCCTAGGGGTAGCGGGGACTTGGGCGAGCAGTACTTC